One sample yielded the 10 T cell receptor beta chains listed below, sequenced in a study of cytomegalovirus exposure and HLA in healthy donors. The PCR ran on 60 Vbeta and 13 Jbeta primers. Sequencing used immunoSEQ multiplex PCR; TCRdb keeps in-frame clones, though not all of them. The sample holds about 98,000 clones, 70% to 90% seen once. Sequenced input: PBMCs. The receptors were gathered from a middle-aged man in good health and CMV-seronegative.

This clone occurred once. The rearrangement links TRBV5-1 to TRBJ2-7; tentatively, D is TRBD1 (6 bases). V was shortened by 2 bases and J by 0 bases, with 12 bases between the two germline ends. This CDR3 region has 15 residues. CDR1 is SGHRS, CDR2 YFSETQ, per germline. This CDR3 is CASSLLPGHSYEQYF. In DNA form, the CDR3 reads TGCGCCAGCAGCTTACTCCCGGGACACTCCTACGAGCAGTACTTC.

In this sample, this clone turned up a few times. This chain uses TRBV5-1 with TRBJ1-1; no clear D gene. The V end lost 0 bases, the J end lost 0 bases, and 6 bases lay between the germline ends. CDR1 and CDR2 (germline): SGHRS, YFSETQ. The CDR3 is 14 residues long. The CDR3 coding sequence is TGCGCCAGCAGCTTGGACAGAATGAACACTGAAGCTTTCTTT. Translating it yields CASSLDRMNTEAFF.

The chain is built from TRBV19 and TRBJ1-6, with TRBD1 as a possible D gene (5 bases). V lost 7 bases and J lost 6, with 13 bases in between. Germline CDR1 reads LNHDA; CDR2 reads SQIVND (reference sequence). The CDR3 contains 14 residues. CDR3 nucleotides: TGTGCCAGTACCCTGGTGCAGGGTAATTCACCCCTCCACTTT. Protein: CASTLVQGNSPLHF.

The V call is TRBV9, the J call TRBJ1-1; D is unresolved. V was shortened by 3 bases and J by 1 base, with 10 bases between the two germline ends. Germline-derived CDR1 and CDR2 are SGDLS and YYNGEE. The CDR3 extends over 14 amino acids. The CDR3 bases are TGTGCCAGCAGCGCCCGACTGACGAACACTGAAGCTTTCTTT. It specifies CASSARLTNTEAFF.

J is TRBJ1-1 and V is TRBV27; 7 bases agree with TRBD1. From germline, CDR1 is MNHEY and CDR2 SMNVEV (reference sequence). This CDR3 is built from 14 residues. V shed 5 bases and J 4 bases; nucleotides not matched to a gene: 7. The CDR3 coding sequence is TGTGCCAGCAGTCAAGACAGGGCGATCACTGAAGCTTTCTTT. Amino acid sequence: CASSQDRAITEAFF.

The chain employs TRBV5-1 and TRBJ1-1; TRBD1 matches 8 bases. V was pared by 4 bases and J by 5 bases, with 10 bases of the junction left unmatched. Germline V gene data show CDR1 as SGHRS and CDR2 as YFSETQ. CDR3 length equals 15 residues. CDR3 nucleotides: TGCGCCAGCAGCCCATCGACAGGGGTTTCGACTGAAGCTTTCTTT. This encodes CASSPSTGVSTEAFF.

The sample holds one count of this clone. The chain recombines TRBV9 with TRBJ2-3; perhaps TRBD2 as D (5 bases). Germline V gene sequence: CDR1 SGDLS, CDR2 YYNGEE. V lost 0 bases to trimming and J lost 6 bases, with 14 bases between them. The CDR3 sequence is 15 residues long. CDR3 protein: CASSVDGSTWDTQYF. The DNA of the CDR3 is TGTGCCAGCAGCGTAGATGGGAGTACGTGGGATACGCAGTATTTT.

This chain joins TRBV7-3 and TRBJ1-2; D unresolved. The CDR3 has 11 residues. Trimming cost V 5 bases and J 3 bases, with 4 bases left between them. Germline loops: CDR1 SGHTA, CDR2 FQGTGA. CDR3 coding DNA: TGTGCCAGCAGCACAGACTATGGCTACACCTTC. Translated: CASSTDYGYTF.

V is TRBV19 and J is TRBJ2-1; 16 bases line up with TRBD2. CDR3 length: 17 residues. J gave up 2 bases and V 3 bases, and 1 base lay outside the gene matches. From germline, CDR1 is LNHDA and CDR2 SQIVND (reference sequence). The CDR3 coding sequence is TGTGCCAGTAGTATTGGGACTAGCGGGGGGGCCTACAATGAGCAGTTCTTC. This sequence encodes CASSIGTSGGAYNEQFF.

For the CDR3, the DNA is TGCGCCAGCAGCATCGGACAGGGTCTTTCACCCCTCCACTTT. Its protein product is CASSIGQGLSPLHF. V is TRBV5-1 and J is TRBJ1-6; 8 nucleotides match TRBD1. This CDR3 comprises 14 residues. Losses at the gene ends were 4 bases for V and 9 bases for J; bases not matched to a gene: 6. Germline V gene sequence: CDR1 SGHRS, CDR2 YFSETQ. Looking up the rest from reference TRBV5-1 and TRBJ1-6 gives the full variable domain: KAGVTQTPRYLIKTRGQQVTLSCSPISGHRSVSWYQQTPGQGLQFLFEYFSETQRNKGNFPGRFSGRQFSNSRSEMNVSTLELGDSALYLCASSIGQGLSPLHFGNGTRLTVT.